These 28 T cell receptor beta chains originate from one sample sequenced in a study of monozygotic twins with inflammatory bowel disease. TCRdb derives one entry per CDR3 protein from the 5' RACE reads, leaving out DNA. The table lists 300,000 to 350,000 distinct CDR3 sequences. The sample comprised blood. These receptors were obtained from a human donor with ulcerative colitis or Crohn's disease, or a healthy co-twin of an affected twin (not recorded which).

V usage is TRBV19 and J usage is TRBJ2-7; the D gene TCRdb calls, TRBD1, cannot be checked with no DNA. From germline, CDR1 is LNHDA and CDR2 SQIVND (reference sequence). There are 15 residues in the CDR3. CDR3 sequence: CASSRDRGQAYEQYF.

The genes are TRBV5-6 and TRBJ2-7. Germline V gene lookup returns CDR1 SGHDT and CDR2 YYEEEE. This CDR3 spans 14 amino acids. This CDR3 is CASSLPSGIGEQYF.

The chain has TRBV20-1 and TRBJ1-5; the D call from TCRdb, TRBD1, cannot be confirmed without DNA. From germline, CDR1 is DFQATT and CDR2 SNEGSKA (reference sequence). The CDR3 runs 14 residues. CDR3 loop: CSARDSRGNQPQHF.

This chain links TRBV27 with TRBJ2-1. Germline values: CDR1 MNHEY, CDR2 SMNVEV (reference sequence). The CDR3 totals 17 residues. The CDR3 protein is CASSFRAEIRSYNEQFF.

This chain connects TRBV7-2 to TRBJ1-6; TCRdb's assignment of TRBD1 cannot be checked, as there is no DNA. Germline V gives CDR1 SGHTA, CDR2 FQGNSA. CDR3 size: 14 residues. This CDR3 reads CATRPGANNSPLHF.

The gene calls are TRBV5-5 and TRBJ2-5; TCRdb names TRBD1, which stays unverified in the absence of DNA. The CDR3 totals 14 residues. Germline V gene lookup returns CDR1 SGHKS and CDR2 YYEKEE (reference sequence). The CDR3 sequence: CASSLEGGGKTQYF.

The chain joins TRBV28 to TRBJ1-1; checking the TCRdb D call of TRBD1 is not possible without DNA. The CDR3 covers 16 residues. Per the germline V gene, CDR1 is MDHEN and CDR2 is SYDVKM. The CDR3 loop reads CASQGTGSAALWEAFF. The variable domain in full, with the rest retrieved from reference TRBV28 and TRBJ1-1, is DVKVTQSSRYLVKRTGEKVFLECVQDMDHENMFWYRQDPGLGLRLIYFSYDVKMKEKGDIPEGYSVSREKKERFSLILESASTNQTSMYLCASQGTGSAALWEAFFGQGTRLTVV.

The chain carries TRBV30 and TRBJ1-3. This CDR3 is built from 15 residues. Germline CDR1 and CDR2: GTSNPN and SVGIG (reference sequence). The CDR3: CAWSGARSAGNTIYF.

The V gene is TRBV4-1, the J gene TRBJ2-1; TCRdb outputs TRBD2, but without DNA this stays unchecked. Germline values: CDR1 MGHRA, CDR2 YSYEKL. The CDR3 is 16 residues long. CDR3 sequence reads: CASSLPASSGQHEQFF.

CDR3 sequence reads: CASSQQRRTGELFF. This chain uses TRBV14 with TRBJ2-2; TCRdb selects TRBD2, and the lack of DNA leaves this call unchecked. Looked up from germline, CDR1 is SGHDN and CDR2 is FVKESK. This CDR3 spans 14 amino acids.

The chain joins TRBV5-1 to TRBJ1-1. Germline CDR1 reads SGHRS; CDR2 reads YFSETQ. The length of the CDR3 is 17 residues. This CDR3 reads CASSLGNTGPIGTEAFF.

The chain has TRBV20-1 and TRBJ2-7; the TRBD2 assignment by TCRdb is unverifiable without DNA. CDR1 is DFQATT, CDR2 SNEGSKA, per germline (reference sequence). The CDR3 sequence is 14 residues long. This CDR3 is CSLRTSGRGYQQYF.

This chain links TRBV3-1 with TRBJ2-1; with no DNA, the TCRdb D assignment of TRBD1 cannot be verified. This CDR3 contains 15 residues. Germline V lookup: CDR1 LGHDT, CDR2 YNNKEL (reference sequence). CDR3 amino acids: CASSQVGQGGNEQFF.

V gene TRBV5-6 combines with J gene TRBJ1-2; TCRdb's D call of TRBD1 is untestable without DNA. CDR3 length: 15 residues. Per germline, CDR1 SGHDT and CDR2 YYEEEE. The CDR3 region is CASSLVGGASYGYTF.

The chain combines TRBV6-1 with TRBJ2-3; the TRBD2 assignment by TCRdb is unverifiable without DNA. Germline-derived CDR1 and CDR2 are MNHNS and SASEGT. The CDR3 length is 15 residues. This CDR3 is CASSEMAGGTDTQYF.

The chain is built from TRBV20-1 and TRBJ1-1; TCRdb's assignment of TRBD1 cannot be checked, as there is no DNA. The CDR3 has 15 residues. The V gene's germline CDR1 is DFQATT and CDR2 SNEGSKA (reference sequence). The CDR3 loop is CSAPPGADLNTEAFF.

The chain carries TRBV7-9 and TRBJ1-2; TCRdb's D call, TRBD1, is unchecked because there is no DNA. Germline CDR1 and CDR2: SEHNR and FQNEAQ (reference sequence). The CDR3 is 16 amino acids. CDR3: CASSSAPGQGLSGYTF.

The chain uses TRBV5-6 and TRBJ1-1; TCRdb indicates TRBD1, and absent DNA this call remains unverified. Germline CDR1 SGHDT, CDR2 YYEEEE. This CDR3 comprises 13 residues. The CDR3 protein is CANPGPENTEAFF.

This rearrangement joins TRBV6-1 to TRBJ1-6; absent DNA, TCRdb's TRBD1 call cannot be checked. This CDR3 comprises 18 residues. Germline V gene sequence: CDR1 MNHNS, CDR2 SASEGT. Here the CDR3 reads CASRPDRTTGSYNSPLHF.

V usage is TRBV4-2 and J usage is TRBJ1-2; TCRdb picks TRBD1, but there is no DNA to check that call. This CDR3 is 19 amino acids long. Germline V gives CDR1 LGHNA, CDR2 YNFKEQ. CDR3 region: CASRRRPDTTGQGDYGYTF.

V is TRBV7-9 and J is TRBJ1-1; TCRdb designates TRBD1, a call that cannot be tested without DNA. Per germline, CDR1 SEHNR and CDR2 FQNEAQ (reference sequence). The CDR3 consists of 13 residues. Here the CDR3 reads CASSFRGSREAFF. Supplemented by reference TRBV7-9 and TRBJ1-1, the full variable domain reads DTGVSQNPRHKITKRGQNVTFRCDPISEHNRLYWYRQTLGQGPEFLTYFQNEAQLEKSRLLSDRFSAERPKGSFSTLEIQRTEQGDSAMYLCASSFRGSREAFFGQGTRLTVV.

V usage is TRBV12-3 or TRBV12-4 and J usage is TRBJ1-6; no DNA is available, so the TRBD1 call from TCRdb remains unchecked. CDR3 size: 14 residues. The chain's CDR3 is CASSLGGSGTPLHF.

The rearrangement joins TRBV11-2 to TRBJ1-4; TCRdb lists TRBD1, though no DNA is available to test this call. There are 15 residues in the CDR3. Germline CDR1 reads SGHAT; CDR2 reads FQNNGV. The CDR3 protein is CASSLDGTANEKLFF. The whole variable domain, filled in from reference TRBV11-2 and TRBJ1-4, reads EAGVAQSPRYKIIEKRQSVAFWCNPISGHATLYWYQQILGQGPKLLIQFQNNGVVDDSQLPKDRFSAERLKGVDSTLKIQPAKLEDSAVYLCASSLDGTANEKLFFGSGTQLSVL.

The rearrangement joins TRBV28 to TRBJ2-7. This CDR3 spans 14 amino acids. Per germline, CDR1 MDHEN and CDR2 SYDVKM. The CDR3 sequence: CASSLWDPTYEQYF.

The chain uses TRBV4-1 and TRBJ2-2; absent DNA, TCRdb's TRBD1 call cannot be checked. The CDR3 is 17 residues long. CDR1 MGHRA and CDR2 YSYEKL come from the germline V gene. The CDR3 spells CASSQDLAGGMGGELFF.

CDR3 loop: CSALGGANVLTF. The chain is built from TRBV20-1 and TRBJ2-6. The germline V gene has CDR1 DFQATT and CDR2 SNEGSKA (reference sequence). This CDR3 is 12 amino acids long.

V usage is TRBV6-5 and J usage is TRBJ2-4; with no DNA, the TCRdb D assignment of TRBD1 cannot be verified. The CDR3 extends over 15 amino acids. Germline V CDR1 and CDR2: MNHEY, SVGAGI. CDR3 region: CASSSTGGPAHMQYF.

J is TRBJ1-5 and V is TRBV20-1; TCRdb returns TRBD1, unconfirmable since there is no DNA. Per the germline V gene, CDR1 is DFQATT and CDR2 is SNEGSKA (reference sequence). CDR3 length equals 14 residues. CDR3 sequence: CSAWDRYSNQPQHF.